This T cell receptor beta chain was obtained from a study of T cell responses to AZD1222 COVID-19 vaccine. Germline CDR1 and CDR2: MGHRA and YSYEKL. The CDR3 runs to 17 residues. V shed 4 bases and J shed 2 bases, with 18 bases lying between them. General study points: Females made up more of the donors, who were largely white British, and clonal diversity may have come out too low.

A note on this clone: Its target is unknown.

The protocol was immunoSEQ multiplex PCR, while the TCRdb copy is restricted to in-frame clones and leaves out a portion. The repertoire holds some 130,000 clones, with roughly 93% as singletons. The sequence was collected from an adult who received the AZD1222 COVID-19 vaccine. Sequences were derived from peripheral blood, sampled 28 days after the second AZD1222 dose. J is TRBJ1-5 and V is TRBV4-1; D gene uncertain. The CDR3 DNA is TGCGCCAGCAGCCCAAGCGCGCTGGGGTGGGGCAATCAGCCCCAGCATTTT. Its translation: CASSPSALGWGNQPQHF.